Presented here are 8 T cell receptor beta chains from one specimen sequenced in a study of Ad26.COV2.S vaccination and SARS-CoV-2 variants. TCRdb's copy holds only in-frame clones and misses some; the assay was immunoSEQ multiplex PCR. The sample lists about 350,000 clones, approximately 90% occurring once. Indicated treatment: approximately 18 received Ad26.COV2.S at low or high dose, single or two shots; about 5 received placebo; per-sample allocation not given. Sampling happened 63 days after the first vaccine or placebo injection. Here the sequenced sample was peripheral blood, taken in a trial of Ad26.COV2.S vaccine versus placebo. The receptors shown here come from a person between 18 and 65 years old who received the Ad26.COV2.S COVID-19 vaccine or a placebo.

The J gene is TRBJ2-5, the V gene TRBV18; D gene uncertain. Germline V CDR1 and CDR2: KGHSH, LQKENI. The CDR3 totals 13 residues. V was pared by 3 bases and J by 2 bases, with 7 bases between. The CDR3 DNA is TGTGCCAGCTCACCGACAATGCAAGAGACCCAGTACTTC. The encoded protein is CASSPTMQETQYF.

V is TRBV9 and J is TRBJ1-1; D gene ambiguous. V was trimmed by 4 bases and J by 4 bases, leaving 11 bases between them. The CDR3 length is 13 residues. In germline, CDR1 is SGDLS, CDR2 YYNGEE. CDR3 sequence reads: CASSLRSGTEAFF. In DNA form, the CDR3 reads TGTGCCAGCAGCCTGCGCTCGGGCACTGAAGCTTTCTTT.

CDR3 loop: CAIKPGQGNTEAFF. The CDR3 region has the DNA TGTGCCATCAAACCGGGACAGGGGAACACTGAAGCTTTCTTT. This chain connects TRBV10-3 to TRBJ1-1; 9 bases are shared with TRBD1. The CDR3 runs to 14 residues. The ends lost 7 bases at V and 1 base at J; junction bases unmatched: 4. Germline assignment: CDR1 ENHRY and CDR2 SYGVKD.

V is TRBV13 and J is TRBJ2-3; 7 bases align to TRBD1. The CDR3 runs 14 residues. CDR1 is PRHDT, CDR2 FYEKMQ, per germline (reference sequence). Trimming cost V 5 bases and J 3 bases; bases outside gene matches: 5. DNA of the CDR3: TGTGCCAGCAGCCCGTACAGGGGTACAGATACGCAGTATTTT. Translating it yields CASSPYRGTDTQYF.

This rearrangement joins TRBV6-5 to TRBJ2-2, with TRBD2 identical over 10 bases. This CDR3 is 15 amino acids long. Germline-derived CDR1 and CDR2 are MNHEY and SVGAGI. V was clipped by 4 bases and J by 7 bases; unmatched bases: 6. CDR3 amino acids: CASSSLAGEVGELFF. The CDR3 nucleotides read TGTGCCAGCAGTTCTCTAGCGGGAGAGGTCGGGGAGCTGTTTTTT.

V usage is TRBV11-2 and J usage is TRBJ2-5; TRBD1 matches 8 bases. There are 16 residues in the CDR3. J was trimmed by 5 bases and V by 5 bases; bases with no gene match: 13. The germline V gene has CDR1 SGHAT and CDR2 FQNNGV. CDR3 sequence: CASSPRWGTGGETQYF. DNA for the CDR3: TGTGCCAGCAGCCCCCGGTGGGGGACAGGCGGGGAGACCCAGTACTTC. The complete variable domain, with remaining parts taken from reference TRBV11-2 and TRBJ2-5, reads EAGVAQSPRYKIIEKRQSVAFWCNPISGHATLYWYQQILGQGPKLLIQFQNNGVVDDSQLPKDRFSAERLKGVDSTLKIQPAKLEDSAVYLCASSPRWGTGGETQYFGPGTRLLVL.

This chain uses TRBV24-1 with TRBJ2-1, with D tentatively TRBD1 (6 bases). The length of the CDR3 is 15 residues. Germline CDR1 reads KGHDR; CDR2 reads SFDVKD. V was trimmed by 1 base and J by 5 bases, leaving 11 bases between them. CDR3 protein: CATSDFSPGDNEQFF. DNA of the CDR3: TGTGCCACCAGTGATTTCTCCCCAGGGGACAATGAGCAGTTCTTC.

This chain connects TRBV2 to TRBJ2-5; D might be TRBD1 or TRBD2, each matching 7 bases. The CDR3 spans 14 residues. V was shortened by 8 bases and J by 5 bases, with 18 bases between the two germline ends. Germline CDR1 and CDR2: SNHLY and FYNNEI. The CDR3 region has the DNA TGTGCCAGCGTTCCAGGGGGGGCTTCGGAGACCCAGTACTTC. Translated: CASVPGGASETQYF.